The clone carrying this T cell receptor beta chain was counted only a few times. Its antigen is still unknown. These data are taken from a study of cytomegalovirus exposure and HLA in healthy donors. Study results and limitations: Later on, an analysis showed TCR association rates differing by HLA locus, with DRB1 the most and HLA-C the fewest.

Germline CDR1 and CDR2: SGHTA and FQGNSA. CDR3 length: 13 amino acids. V lost 5 bases and J lost 1; bases outside the gene matches: 2. The PCR employed 60 Vbeta primers together with 13 Jbeta primers. TCRdb keeps only in-frame clones here, not all; method: immunoSEQ multiplex PCR. This sample yields more than 100,000 clones, of which 15% are seen a single time; 1.9% belongs to the top ten. The specimen was PBMCs. This clonotype originated in a woman aged 18-29 years in good health and CMV-seronegative. The V call is TRBV7-2, the J call TRBJ2-7; TRBD1 agrees at 7 bases. The CDR3 DNA reads TGTGCCAGCAGCACAGGGGCTTCCTACGAGCAGTACTTC. Its protein is CASSTGASYEQYF.